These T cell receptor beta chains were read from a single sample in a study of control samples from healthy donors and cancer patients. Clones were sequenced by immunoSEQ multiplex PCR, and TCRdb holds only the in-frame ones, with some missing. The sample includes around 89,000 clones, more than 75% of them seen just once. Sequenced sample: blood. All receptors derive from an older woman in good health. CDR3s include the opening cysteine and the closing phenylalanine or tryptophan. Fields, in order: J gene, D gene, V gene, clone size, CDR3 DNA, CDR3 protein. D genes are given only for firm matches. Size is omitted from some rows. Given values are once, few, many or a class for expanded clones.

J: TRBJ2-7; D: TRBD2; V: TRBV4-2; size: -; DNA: TGTGCCAGCAGCCACGGAACTAGCGGGAGTGGGGGCTCCTACGAGCAGTACTTC; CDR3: CASSHGTSGSGGSYEQYF
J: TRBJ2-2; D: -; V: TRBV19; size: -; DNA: TGTGCCAGTAGTGCAGTACACAGGGTAGACACCGGGGAGCTGTTTTTT; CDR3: CASSAVHRVDTGELFF
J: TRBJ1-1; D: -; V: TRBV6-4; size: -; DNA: TGTGCCAGCAGTGACCACGCGAGGTGGGGCAGGGAGAACACTGAAGCTTTCTTT; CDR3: CASSDHARWGRENTEAFF
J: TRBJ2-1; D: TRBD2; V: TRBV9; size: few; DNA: TGTGCCAGCAGCCCGGGGACCCCTAGCGGGGTCTCCTACAATGAGCAGTTCTTC; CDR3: CASSPGTPSGVSYNEQFF
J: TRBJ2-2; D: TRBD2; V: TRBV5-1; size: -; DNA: TGCGCCAGCAGCTTACTAGCGGGGGGGCCCGGGGAGCTGTTTTTT; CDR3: CASSLLAGGPGELFF
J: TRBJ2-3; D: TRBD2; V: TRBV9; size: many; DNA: TGTGCCAGCGGAAGTAGGGGCGGGAGGTCAGATACGCAGTATTTT; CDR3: CASGSRGGRSDTQYF
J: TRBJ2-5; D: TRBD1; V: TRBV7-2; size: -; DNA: TGTGCCAGCAGCTTACTATTCTACAGGGGAGTCGGAGAGACCCAGTACTTC; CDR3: CASSLLFYRGVGETQYF
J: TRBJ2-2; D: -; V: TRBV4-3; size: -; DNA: TGCGCCAGCAGCCCCCTGGGGTCCGGGGAGCTGTTTTTT; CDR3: CASSPLGSGELFF
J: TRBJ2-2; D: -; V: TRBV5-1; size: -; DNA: TGCGCCAGCAGCTTGGTTGTTGGCGGGGAGCTGTTTTTT; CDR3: CASSLVVGGELFF
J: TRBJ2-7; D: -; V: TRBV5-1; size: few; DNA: TGCGCCAGCATGGGTTCGACAGGAAGCTCCTACGAGCAGTACTTC; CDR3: CASMGSTGSSYEQYF
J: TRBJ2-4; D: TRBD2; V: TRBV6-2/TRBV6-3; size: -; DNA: TGTGCCAGCAGTTTCAAGCGGGGGTTGTTGGGGGACATTCAGTACTTC; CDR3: CASSFKRGLLGDIQYF
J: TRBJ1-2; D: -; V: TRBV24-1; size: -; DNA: TGTGCCACCAGTGATCCTCCAGGGAACTATGGCTACACCTTC; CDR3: CATSDPPGNYGYTF
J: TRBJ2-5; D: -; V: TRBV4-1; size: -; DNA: TGCGCCAGCAGCCAAGGACTTATGGGTTACCAAGAGACCCAGTACTTC; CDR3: CASSQGLMGYQETQYF
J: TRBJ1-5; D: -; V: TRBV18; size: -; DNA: TGTGCCAGCTCACCAAGATCCGACAGCCAAAATCAGCCCCAGCATTTT; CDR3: CASSPRSDSQNQPQHF
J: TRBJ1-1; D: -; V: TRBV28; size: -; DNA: TGTGCCAGCAGTTTAGGAGGGGCGCGTACTGAAGCTTTCTTT; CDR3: CASSLGGARTEAFF
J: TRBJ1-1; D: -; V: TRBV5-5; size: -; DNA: TGTGCCAGCAGCCCCGGAGGGATTAATCGCGCTGAAGCTTTCTTT; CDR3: CASSPGGINRAEAFF
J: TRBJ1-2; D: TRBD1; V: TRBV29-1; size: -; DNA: TGCAGCGTAGGAAGGGACAGGGATGGCTACACCTTC; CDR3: CSVGRDRDGYTF
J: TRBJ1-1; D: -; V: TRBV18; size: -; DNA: TGTGCCAGCTCACCCCCCTCAGGGTACACTGAAGCTTTCTTT; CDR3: CASSPPSGYTEAFF
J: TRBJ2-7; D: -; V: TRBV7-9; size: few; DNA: TGTGCCAGCAGCTTAGTGGGGATAGGAGTGCAGTACTTC; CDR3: CASSLVGIGVQYF
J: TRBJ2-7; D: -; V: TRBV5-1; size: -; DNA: TGCGCCAGCAGCTTGGCCGCGGGACAATCCTACGAGCAGTACTTC; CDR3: CASSLAAGQSYEQYF
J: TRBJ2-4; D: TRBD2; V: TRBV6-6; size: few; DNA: TGTGCCAGCAGTTCTAGCGGGAGGGGGAACATTCAGTACTTC; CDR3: CASSSSGRGNIQYF
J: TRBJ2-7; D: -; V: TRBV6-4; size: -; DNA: TGTGCCAGCAGTGACTCGAGCTGGGGCACTCCATCGTACTTC; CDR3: CASSDSSWGTPSYF
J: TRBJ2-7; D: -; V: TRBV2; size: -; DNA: TGTGCCAGCAGTTCAGTCGTCTCCTACGAGCAGTACTTC; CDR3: CASSSVVSYEQYF
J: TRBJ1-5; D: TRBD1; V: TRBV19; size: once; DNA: TGTGCCAGTAGTATCGACAGGGACCAGCCCCAGCATTTT; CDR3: CASSIDRDQPQHF
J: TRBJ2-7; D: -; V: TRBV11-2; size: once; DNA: TGTGCCAGCAGCTTAGTTCTCCACGAGCAGTACTTC; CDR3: CASSLVLHEQYF
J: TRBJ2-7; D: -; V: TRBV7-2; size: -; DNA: TGTGCCAGCAGCTTAGGTTCCTACGAGCAGTACTTC; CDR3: CASSLGSYEQYF
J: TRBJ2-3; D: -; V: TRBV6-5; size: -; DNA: TGTGCCAGCAGCCGGGATACCGTCGCAGATACGCAGTATTTT; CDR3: CASSRDTVADTQYF
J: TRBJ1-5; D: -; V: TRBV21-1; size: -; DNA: TGTGCCAGCGAGAGGGCAGGGGTATCTATCAGCAATCAGCCCCAGCATTTT; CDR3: CASERAGVSISNQPQHF
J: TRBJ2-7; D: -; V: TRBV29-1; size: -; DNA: TGCAGCTACAGCCGGGGCCCCTACGAGCAGTACTTC; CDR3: CSYSRGPYEQYF
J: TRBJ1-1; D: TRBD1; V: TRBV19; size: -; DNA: TGTGCCAGTAGTATCCAGGGGGCGCTTGGCACTGAAGCTTTCTTT; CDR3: CASSIQGALGTEAFF
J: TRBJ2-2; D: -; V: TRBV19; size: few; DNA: TGTGCCACCCTGCCTCGGGGGGCTACCACCGGGGAGCTGTTTTTT; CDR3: CATLPRGATTGELFF
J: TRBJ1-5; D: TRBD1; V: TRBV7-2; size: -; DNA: TGTGCCAGCACCAAGGACAGGGACCAGCCCCAGCATTTT; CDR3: CASTKDRDQPQHF
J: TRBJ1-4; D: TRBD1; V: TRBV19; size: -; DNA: TGTGCCAGTAAGAGGACAGGGTCTAATGAAAAACTGTTTTTT; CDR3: CASKRTGSNEKLFF
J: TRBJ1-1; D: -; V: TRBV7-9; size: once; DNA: TGTGCCAGCAGCTTAGTAGGTGGAGACGGGGCTTTCTTT; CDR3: CASSLVGGDGAFF
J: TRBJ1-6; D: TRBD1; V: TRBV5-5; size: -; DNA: TGTGCCAGCAGCTCGGGACAGGATAATTCACCCCTCCACTTT; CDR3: CASSSGQDNSPLHF
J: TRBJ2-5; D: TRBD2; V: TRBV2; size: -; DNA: TGTGCCAGCAACTTTCTAAGGACTAGCGGCCAAGAGACCCAGTACTTC; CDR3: CASNFLRTSGQETQYF
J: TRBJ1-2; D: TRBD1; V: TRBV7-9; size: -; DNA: TGTGCCAGCAGCAAAGGGCAGGGGGCCTATGGCTACACCTTC; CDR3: CASSKGQGAYGYTF
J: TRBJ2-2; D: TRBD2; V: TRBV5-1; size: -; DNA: TGCGCCAGCAGCTTGGCCGGACTAGCCTCTAACACCGGGGAGCTGTTTTTT; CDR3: CASSLAGLASNTGELFF
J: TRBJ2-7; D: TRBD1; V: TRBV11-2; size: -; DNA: TGTGCCAGCAGCTTAGTGACCAGGGGGCTTGGTTCCTACGAGCAGTACTTC; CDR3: CASSLVTRGLGSYEQYF
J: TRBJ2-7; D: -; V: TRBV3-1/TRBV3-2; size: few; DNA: TGTGCCAGCAGCCTACCCGGGGGTAGCTACGAGCAGTACTTC; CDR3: CASSLPGGSYEQYF
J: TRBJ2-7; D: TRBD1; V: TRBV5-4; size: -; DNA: TGTGCCAGCAGCTTCTCCGGGACAGGGTCCGAGCAGTACTTC; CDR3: CASSFSGTGSEQYF
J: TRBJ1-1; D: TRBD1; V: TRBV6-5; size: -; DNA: TGTGCCAGCAGGGGACAGGTATCAGACACTGAAGCTTTCTTT; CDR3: CASRGQVSDTEAFF
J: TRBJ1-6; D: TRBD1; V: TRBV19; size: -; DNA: TGTGCCAGTACCGGGGACAGTAATTCACCCCTCCACTTT; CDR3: CASTGDSNSPLHF
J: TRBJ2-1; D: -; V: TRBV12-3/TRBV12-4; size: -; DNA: TGTGCCAGCAGTTTAGGTTACAATGAGCAGTTCTTC; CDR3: CASSLGYNEQFF
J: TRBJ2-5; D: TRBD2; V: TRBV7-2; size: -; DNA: TGTGCCAGCAGCTTAAGCGGGGCCCAGGAGACCCAGTACTTC; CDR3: CASSLSGAQETQYF
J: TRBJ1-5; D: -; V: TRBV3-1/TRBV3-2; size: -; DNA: TGTGCCAGCAGCCAAGGTCTCCAGCCCCAGCATTTT; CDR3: CASSQGLQPQHF
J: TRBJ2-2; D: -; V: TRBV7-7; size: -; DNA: TGTGCTAGCAGCTTGGGCAGGGGAACGAACACCGGGGAGCTGTTTTTT; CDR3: CASSLGRGTNTGELFF
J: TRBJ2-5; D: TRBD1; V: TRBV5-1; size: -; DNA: TGCGCCAGCAGCTTGGAAGCGGCAGGGGGGACCCAGTACTTC; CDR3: CASSLEAAGGTQYF
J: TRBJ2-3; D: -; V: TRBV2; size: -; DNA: TGTGCCAGCGAGGAGGGGCCCCCGGGACAGAAAGATACGCAGTATTTT; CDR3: CASEEGPPGQKDTQYF
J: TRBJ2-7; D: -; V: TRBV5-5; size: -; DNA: TGTGCCAGCAGCTTGTCTCCAACCATTTACGAGCAGTACTTC; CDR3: CASSLSPTIYEQYF
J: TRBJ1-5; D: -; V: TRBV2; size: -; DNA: TGTGCCAGCACTCGGGGTAATCAGCCCCAGCATTTT; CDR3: CASTRGNQPQHF
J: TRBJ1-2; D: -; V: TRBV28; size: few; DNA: TGTGCCAGCAGTTCTCTTCTCAACTATGGCTACACCTTC; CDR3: CASSSLLNYGYTF
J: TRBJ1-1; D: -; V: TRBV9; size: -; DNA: TGTGCCAGCAGCCGGACGGAACTGAACACTGAAGCTTTCTTT; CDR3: CASSRTELNTEAFF
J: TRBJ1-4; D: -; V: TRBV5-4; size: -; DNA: TGTGCCAGCAGCTGGGGGAGGACTAATGAAAAACTGTTTTTT; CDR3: CASSWGRTNEKLFF
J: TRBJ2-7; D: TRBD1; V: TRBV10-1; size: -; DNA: TGCGCCAGCAGCCCCGGGACAGGGTTCCACGAGCAGTACTTC; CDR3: CASSPGTGFHEQYF
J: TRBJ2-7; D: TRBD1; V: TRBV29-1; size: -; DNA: TGCAGCGTTCACTCCGGGACAGGAAACTCCTACGAGCAGTACTTC; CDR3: CSVHSGTGNSYEQYF
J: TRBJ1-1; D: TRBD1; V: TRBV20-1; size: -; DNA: TGCAGTGCGAGTCAGGGGGCGCGAACTGAAGCTTTCTTT; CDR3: CSASQGARTEAFF
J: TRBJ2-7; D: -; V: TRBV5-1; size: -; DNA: TGCGCCAGCAGCTTGGGACAGTACCAATCCTACGAGCAGTACTTC; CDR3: CASSLGQYQSYEQYF
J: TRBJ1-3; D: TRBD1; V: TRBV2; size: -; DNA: TGTGCCAGCAGTGAAACCTGGGACAGCTCTGGAAACACCATATATTTT; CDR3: CASSETWDSSGNTIYF